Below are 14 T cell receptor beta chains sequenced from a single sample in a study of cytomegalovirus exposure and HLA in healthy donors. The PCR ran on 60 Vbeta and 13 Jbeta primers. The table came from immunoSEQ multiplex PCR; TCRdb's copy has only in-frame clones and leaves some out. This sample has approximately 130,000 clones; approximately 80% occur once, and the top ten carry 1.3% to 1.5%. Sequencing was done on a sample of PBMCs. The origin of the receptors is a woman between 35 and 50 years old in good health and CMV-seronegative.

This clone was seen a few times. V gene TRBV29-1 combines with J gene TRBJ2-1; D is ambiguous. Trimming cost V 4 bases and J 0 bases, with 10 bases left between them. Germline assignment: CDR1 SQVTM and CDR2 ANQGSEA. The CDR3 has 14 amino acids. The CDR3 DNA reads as TGCAGCGTTGGGCGGCACCGCTCCTACAATGAGCAGTTCTTC. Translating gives CSVGRHRSYNEQFF.

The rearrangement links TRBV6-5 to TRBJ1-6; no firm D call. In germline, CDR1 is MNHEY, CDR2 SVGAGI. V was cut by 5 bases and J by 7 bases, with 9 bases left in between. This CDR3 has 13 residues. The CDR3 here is CASSTRENSPLHF. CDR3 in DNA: TGTGCCAGCAGTACTCGGGAGAATTCACCCCTCCACTTT.

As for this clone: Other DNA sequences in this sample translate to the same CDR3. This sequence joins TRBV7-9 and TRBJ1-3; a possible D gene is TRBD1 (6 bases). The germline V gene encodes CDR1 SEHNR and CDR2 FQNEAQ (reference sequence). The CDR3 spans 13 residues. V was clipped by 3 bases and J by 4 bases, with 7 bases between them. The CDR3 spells CASSLGTGNTIYF. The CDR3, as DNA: TGTGCCAGCAGCTTGGGGACAGGAAACACCATATATTTT.

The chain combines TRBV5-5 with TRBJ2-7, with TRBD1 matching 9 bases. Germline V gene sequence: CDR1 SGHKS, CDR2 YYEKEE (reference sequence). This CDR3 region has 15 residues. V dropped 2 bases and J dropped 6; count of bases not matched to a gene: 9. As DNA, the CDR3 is TGTGCCAGCAGCTTCCGGGACAGGGCCACCGGCGAGCAGTACTTC. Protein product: CASSFRDRATGEQYF.

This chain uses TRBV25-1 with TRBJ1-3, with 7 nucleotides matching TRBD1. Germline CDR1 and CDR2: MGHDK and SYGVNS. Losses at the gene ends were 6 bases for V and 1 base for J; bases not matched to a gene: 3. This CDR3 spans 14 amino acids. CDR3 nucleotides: TGTGCCAGCAGCCCGACAGGGTCTGGAAACACCATATATTTT. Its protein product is CASSPTGSGNTIYF.

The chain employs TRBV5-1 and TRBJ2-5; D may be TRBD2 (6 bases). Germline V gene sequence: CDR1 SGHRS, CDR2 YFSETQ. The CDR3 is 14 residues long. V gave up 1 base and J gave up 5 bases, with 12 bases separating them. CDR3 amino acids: CASSLFRGNETQYF. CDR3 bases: TGCGCCAGCAGCTTGTTTCGGGGGAATGAGACCCAGTACTTC.

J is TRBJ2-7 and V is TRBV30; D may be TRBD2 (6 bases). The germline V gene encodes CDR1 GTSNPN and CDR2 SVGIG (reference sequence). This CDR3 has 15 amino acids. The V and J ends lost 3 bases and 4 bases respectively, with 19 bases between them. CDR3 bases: TGTGCCTGGAGCCCCAGAGCGGTCGCGGGGTACGAGCAGTACTTC. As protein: CAWSPRAVAGYEQYF.

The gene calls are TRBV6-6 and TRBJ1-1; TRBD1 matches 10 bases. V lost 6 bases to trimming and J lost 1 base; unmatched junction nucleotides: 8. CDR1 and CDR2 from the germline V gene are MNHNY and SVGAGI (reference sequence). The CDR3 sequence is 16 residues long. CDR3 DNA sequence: TGTGCCAGCAGCAGGGGACAGGGGATCGGGAACACTGAAGCTTTCTTT. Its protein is CASSRGQGIGNTEAFF.

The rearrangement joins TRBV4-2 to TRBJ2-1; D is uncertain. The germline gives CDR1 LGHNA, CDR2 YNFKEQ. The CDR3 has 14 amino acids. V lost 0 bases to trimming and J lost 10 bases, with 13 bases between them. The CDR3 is CASSQERIGMEQFF. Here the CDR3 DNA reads TGTGCCAGCAGCCAAGAAAGAATTGGCATGGAGCAGTTCTTC.

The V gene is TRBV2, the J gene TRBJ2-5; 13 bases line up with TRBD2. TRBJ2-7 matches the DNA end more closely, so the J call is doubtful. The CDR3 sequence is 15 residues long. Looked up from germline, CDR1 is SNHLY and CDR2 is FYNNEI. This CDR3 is CASRSGLAGAYEQYF. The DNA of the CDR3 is TGTGCCAGCAGATCAGGACTAGCGGGGGCCTACGAGCAGTACTTC.

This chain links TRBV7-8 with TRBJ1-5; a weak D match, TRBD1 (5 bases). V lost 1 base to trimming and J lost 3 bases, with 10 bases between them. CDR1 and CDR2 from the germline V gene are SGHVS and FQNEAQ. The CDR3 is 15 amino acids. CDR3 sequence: CASSLGGGHNQPQHF. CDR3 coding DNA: TGTGCCAGCAGCTTAGGAGGCGGACACAATCAGCCCCAGCATTTT.

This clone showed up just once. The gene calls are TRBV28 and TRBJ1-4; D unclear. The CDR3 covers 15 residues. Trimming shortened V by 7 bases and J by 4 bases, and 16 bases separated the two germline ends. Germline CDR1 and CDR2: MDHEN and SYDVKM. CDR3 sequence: CASNRPGPFNEKLFF. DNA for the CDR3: TGTGCCAGCAATCGGCCGGGTCCTTTTAATGAAAAACTGTTTTTT.

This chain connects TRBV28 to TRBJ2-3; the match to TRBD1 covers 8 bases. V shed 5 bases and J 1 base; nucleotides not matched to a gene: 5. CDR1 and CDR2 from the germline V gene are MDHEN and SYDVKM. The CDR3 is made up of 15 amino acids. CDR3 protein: CASSIGQGGTDTQYF. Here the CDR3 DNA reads TGTGCCAGCAGTATTGGACAGGGAGGCACAGATACGCAGTATTTT.

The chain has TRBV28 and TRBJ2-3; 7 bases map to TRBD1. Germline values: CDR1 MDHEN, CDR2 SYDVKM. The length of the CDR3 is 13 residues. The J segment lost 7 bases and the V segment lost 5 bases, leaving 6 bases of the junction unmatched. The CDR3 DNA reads TGTGCCAGCAGTCCGGGACAGAGAAATACGCAGTATTTT. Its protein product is CASSPGQRNTQYF.